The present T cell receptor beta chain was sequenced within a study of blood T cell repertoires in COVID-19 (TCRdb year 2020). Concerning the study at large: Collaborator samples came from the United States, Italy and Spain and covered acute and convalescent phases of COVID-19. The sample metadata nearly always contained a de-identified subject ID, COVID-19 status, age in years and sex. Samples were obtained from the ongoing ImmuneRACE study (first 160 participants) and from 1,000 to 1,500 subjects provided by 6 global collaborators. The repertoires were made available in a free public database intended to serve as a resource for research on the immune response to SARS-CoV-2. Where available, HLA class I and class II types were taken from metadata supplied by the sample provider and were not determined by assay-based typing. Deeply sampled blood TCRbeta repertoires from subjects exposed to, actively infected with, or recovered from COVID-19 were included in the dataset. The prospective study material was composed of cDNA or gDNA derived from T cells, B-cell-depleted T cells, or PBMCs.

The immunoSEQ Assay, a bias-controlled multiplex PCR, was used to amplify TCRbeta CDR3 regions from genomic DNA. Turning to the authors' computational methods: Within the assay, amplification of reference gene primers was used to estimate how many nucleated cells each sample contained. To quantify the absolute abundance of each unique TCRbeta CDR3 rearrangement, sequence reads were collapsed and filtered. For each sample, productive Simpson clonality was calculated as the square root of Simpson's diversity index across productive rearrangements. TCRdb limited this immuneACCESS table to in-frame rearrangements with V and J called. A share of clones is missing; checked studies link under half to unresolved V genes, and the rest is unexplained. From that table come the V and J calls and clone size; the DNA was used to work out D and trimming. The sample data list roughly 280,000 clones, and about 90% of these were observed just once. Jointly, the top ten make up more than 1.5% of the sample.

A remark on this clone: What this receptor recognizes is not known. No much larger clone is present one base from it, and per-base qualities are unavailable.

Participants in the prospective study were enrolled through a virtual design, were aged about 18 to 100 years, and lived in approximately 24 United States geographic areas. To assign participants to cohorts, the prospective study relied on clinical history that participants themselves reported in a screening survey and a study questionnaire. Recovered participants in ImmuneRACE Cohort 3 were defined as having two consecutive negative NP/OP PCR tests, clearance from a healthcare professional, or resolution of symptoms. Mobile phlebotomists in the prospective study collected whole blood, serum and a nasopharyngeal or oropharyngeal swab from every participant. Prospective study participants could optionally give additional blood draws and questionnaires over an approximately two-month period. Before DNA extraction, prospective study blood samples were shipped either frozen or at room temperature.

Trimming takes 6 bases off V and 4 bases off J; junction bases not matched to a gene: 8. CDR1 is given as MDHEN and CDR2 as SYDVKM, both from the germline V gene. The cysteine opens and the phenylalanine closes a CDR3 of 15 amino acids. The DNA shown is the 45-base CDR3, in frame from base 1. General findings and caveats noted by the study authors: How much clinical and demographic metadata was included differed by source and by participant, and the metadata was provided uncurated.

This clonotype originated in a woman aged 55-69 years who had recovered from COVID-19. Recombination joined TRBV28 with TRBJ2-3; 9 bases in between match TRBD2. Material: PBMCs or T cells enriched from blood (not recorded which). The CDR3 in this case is CASRLAGARADTQYF. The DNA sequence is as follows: TGTGCCAGCAGATTAGCGGGAGCTAGGGCAGATACGCAGTATTTT.